Sequencing of this TCR beta chain was carried out in a study of T cell changes during pregnancy in multiple sclerosis. The length of the CDR3 is 15 residues. Germline V gives CDR1 SNHLY, CDR2 FYNNEI. V shed 1 base and J shed 0 bases, with 6 bases lying between them. Profiled with immunoSEQ multiplex PCR; TCRdb holds only in-frame clones, not every one. The data hold 70,000 to 85,000 clones, with roughly nine tenths observed a single time. This clonotype was sampled from a female donor with multiple sclerosis, enrolled in a pregnancy study. The input for sequencing was peripheral blood, taken before pregnancy. The J gene is TRBJ1-4, the V gene TRBV2; a weak D match, TRBD1 (6 bases). CDR3 loop: CASSEEGATNEKLFF. For the CDR3, the DNA is TGTGCCAGCAGTGAAGAGGGGGCAACTAATGAAAAACTGTTTTTT.